The clone carrying this TCR beta chain has only a few counts. These data originate in a study of spatial heterogeneity in lung cancer. This CDR3 is built from 16 residues. The germline gives CDR1 SGHRS, CDR2 YFSETQ. The ends were cut back, 5 bases at V and 2 bases at J, with 19 bases in the middle. Time point meaning: sample taken at primary tumor resection. Unsorted tumor, nontumor lung tissue or cryopreserved PBMC supplied the whole RNA. From the 5' RACE reads, TCRdb called clonotypes with MiXCR, one entry per CDR3 protein. The sample includes 85,000 to 100,000 distinct CDR3 sequences, about 12% of them seen just once.

V and J are TRBV5-1 and TRBJ2-5; weak D call: TRBD2 (6 bases). Source: PBMCs, taken at surgery. The receptor was derived from a male donor with early-stage non-small cell lung cancer. This CDR3 reads CASRTKGTGAQETQYF. The CDR3 DNA sequence: TGCGCCAGCAGGACCAAAGGGACGGGAGCTCAAGAGACCCAGTACTTC.